This T cell receptor (beta chain) comes out of a study of blood T cell repertoires in COVID-19. At the level of the study: Samples came from the United States, Italy and Spain, spanning acute and convalescent COVID-19.

Sequenced by immunoSEQ multiplex PCR; TCRdb stores in-frame clones only, minus some. This table has 65,000 or so clones, approximately 88% appearing once. Trimming left V 3 bases short and J 6 bases short, with 15 bases between. Germline V gene data show CDR1 as GTSNPN and CDR2 as SVGIG (reference sequence). The CDR3 consists of 13 residues. The chain links TRBV30 to TRBJ2-7; weak D call: TRBD1 (5 bases). The specimen sequenced was peripheral blood. This TCR derives from a man between 25 and 39 years old with COVID-19, enrolled during active disease. CDR3 region: CAWRIPQGREQYF. CDR3 nucleotides: TGTGCCTGGAGGATCCCTCAGGGTCGCGAGCAGTACTTC.